Shown below are 9 T cell receptor beta chains from a single sample sequenced in a study of type 1 regulatory T cells. From the reads, TCRdb called clonotypes with MiXCR, one entry per CDR3 protein. This table has about 71,000 distinct CDR3 sequences, less than 25% appearing once. Antigens of these TCRs are unknown. Findings and caveats of the study: Compared with non-type 1 regulatory T cells, type 1 regulatory T cells showed a more restricted TCR repertoire.

The sequenced sample consisted of cultured type 1 regulatory T (Tr1) cells, either the whole culture or a sorted fraction (not recorded which). These receptors were collected from a human donor in good health.

This clonotype came up a few times. V is TRBV12-3 or TRBV12-4 and J is TRBJ2-3, with 8 bases identical to TRBD1. V gave up 7 bases and J gave up 1 base; unmatched junction bases: 7. The CDR3 extends over 15 amino acids. The CDR3: CASTLGQGRTDTQYF. In nucleotides, the CDR3 is TGTGCCAGCACCCTCGGACAGGGTCGCACAGATACGCAGTATTTT.

CDR3 residues: CASSLTRLAGFNEQFF. Here the CDR3 DNA reads TGTGCCAGCAGCCTCACCCGGCTAGCGGGATTCAATGAGCAGTTCTTC. The chain combines TRBV7-3 with TRBJ2-1; 9 bases fit TRBD2. The CDR3 totals 16 residues. After removal of 5 bases from V and 6 bases from J, the junction contained 11 bases not matched to a gene. The germline V gene has CDR1 SGHTA and CDR2 FQGTGA.

In its sample, this clonotype was seen a few times. In nucleotides, the CDR3 is TGCGCCAGCAGCCCCCCTGGGAGGGCCCATGAGCAGTTCTTC. It specifies CASSPPGRAHEQFF. The rearrangement joins TRBV5-1 to TRBJ2-1; the match to TRBD2 covers 7 bases. Germline trimming cut 4 bases from V and 8 bases from J; bases unmatched to any gene: 9. Germline V gives CDR1 SGHRS, CDR2 YFSETQ. The length of the CDR3 is 14 residues.

In regard to this clonotype: Germline and junction disagree at one end, which may indicate a read error. This chain uses TRBV5-1 with TRBJ1-1; D unclear. Germline lookup yields CDR1 SGHRS and CDR2 YFSETQ. CDR3 length: 15 residues. In DNA, the CDR3 is TGCGCCAGCAGCCTGGCAGATCCTATGAACATTGAAGCTTTCTTT. Protein product: CASSLADPMNIEAFF.

This clonotype was found a few times. The CDR3 bases are TGTGCCAGCAGTCCGGGACACTACAATGAGCAGTTCTTC. Its translation is CASSPGHYNEQFF. The gene calls are TRBV12-3 or TRBV12-4 and TRBJ2-1; TRBD1 is a possible D gene (6 bases). The CDR3 is 13 residues long. V shed 5 bases and J shed 3 bases, with 8 bases lying between them.

In its sample, this clonotype was seen a few times. The chain links TRBV20-1 to TRBJ2-5; unclear D gene. This CDR3 is 13 amino acids long. Trimming shortened V by 0 bases and J by 1 base, and 6 bases separated the two germline ends. Germline CDR1 and CDR2: DFQATT and SNEGSKA (reference sequence). Here the CDR3 reads CSARDGVQETQYF. In DNA, the CDR3 is TGCAGTGCTAGAGATGGCGTCCAAGAGACCCAGTACTTC.

This clonotype was counted ten times or more. The CDR3 sequence is CAIRGNTEAFF. The DNA for the CDR3 is TGTGCCATCAGGGGTAACACTGAAGCTTTCTTT. The chain joins TRBV10-3 to TRBJ1-1; D is unresolved. Per the germline V gene, CDR1 is ENHRY and CDR2 is SYGVKD. Trimming shortened V by 6 bases and J by 2 bases, and 4 bases separated the two germline ends. The CDR3 is made up of 11 amino acids.

The chain is built from TRBV7-9 and TRBJ2-5; D might be TRBD2 (6 bases). Trimming removed 3 bases at V and 4 bases at J, with 12 bases between. The germline gives CDR1 SEHNR, CDR2 FQNEAQ (reference sequence). The CDR3 consists of 14 residues. The CDR3 protein is CASSFDGSVETQYF. For the CDR3, the DNA is TGTGCCAGCAGCTTTGACGGGAGCGTAGAGACCCAGTACTTC.

The chain uses TRBV20-1 and TRBJ2-3; 8 bases are shared with TRBD2. The CDR3 totals 15 residues. The V segment lost 1 base and the J segment 4 bases; nucleotides outside the gene matches: 7. Germline V CDR1 and CDR2: DFQATT, SNEGSKA (reference sequence). CDR3 protein: CSARASGSPPDTQYF. DNA for the CDR3: TGCAGTGCTAGAGCCAGCGGGAGTCCCCCAGATACGCAGTATTTT.